This TCR beta chain was documented in a study of CD8+CD57+ T cells in acquired aplastic anemia. Overall study context: Sorted CD4+ and CD8+ cells yielded around 3.2 ug of DNA on average.

CDR3 and TCR beta VDJ profiling relied on a genomic DNA template. TCRdb fed the reads into MiXCR, producing one record per CDR3 protein. The repertoire holds around 180,000 distinct CDR3 sequences, with around 66% as singletons. CDR1 is SQVTM, CDR2 ANQGSEA, per germline. This CDR3 spans 13 amino acids. V lost 6 bases, J lost 1 base, and 12 bases lay in between. Whole-study results and caveats: No significant patient-versus-control difference appeared in CD8+ Simpson's diversity. Roughly 31 CD8+ CDR3 sequences occurred in both the patients and the controls.

As to this clonotype: Its antigen is still unknown.

The chain uses TRBV29-1 and TRBJ1-1; a possible D gene is TRBD1 (6 bases). The source of this sequence is a human donor with severe aplastic anemia or a healthy control (not recorded which). The sequencing input was sorted CD4+, CD8+, or CD8+CD57+ T cells (not recorded which) from PBMCs. CDR3 protein: CSVTGFSNTEAFF. The CDR3 DNA reads TGCAGCGTGACAGGTTTTTCGAACACTGAAGCTTTCTTT.